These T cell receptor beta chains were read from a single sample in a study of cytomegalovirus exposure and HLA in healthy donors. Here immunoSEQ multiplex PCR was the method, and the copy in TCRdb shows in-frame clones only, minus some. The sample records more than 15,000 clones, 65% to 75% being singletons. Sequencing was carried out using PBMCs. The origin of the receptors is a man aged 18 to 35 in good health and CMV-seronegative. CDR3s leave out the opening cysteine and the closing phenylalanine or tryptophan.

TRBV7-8 ASSSLAVSSYEQY
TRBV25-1 ASSEYGGVGSPLH
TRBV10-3 AISEPDRASEAF
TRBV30 AWSQASYEQY
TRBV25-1 ASRTTGGGKTQY
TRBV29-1 SVGEPGQGAQDGYT
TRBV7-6 ASSLVPQGYTDTQY
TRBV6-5 ASSRDRGGNTEAF
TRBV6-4 ASSDSSGSTGELF
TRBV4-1 ASSQEDNPNTEAF
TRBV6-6 ASSLVGQGSEQY
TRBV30 AITGQGATEAF
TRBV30 AWSVVWGPNGYT
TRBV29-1 SVPGGQGAF
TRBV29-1 SVERASGGPISYNEQF
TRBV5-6 ASSSRYNTEAF
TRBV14 ASEGQGKKTQY
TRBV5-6 ASSLGQLNTIY
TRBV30 AWILGAHRT
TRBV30 AWSGRDRGLGGTEAF
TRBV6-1 ASIRTGEQY
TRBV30 AWKQNGYT
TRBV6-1 ASSDRNTEAF
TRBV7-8 ASSQLAGPYEQY
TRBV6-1 ASSAGGGYGYT
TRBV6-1 ASSERTGGNTEAF
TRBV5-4 ASSFGQGVIETQY
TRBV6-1 ASRKQGNTEAF
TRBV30 AWVREREQF
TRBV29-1 SVAGTSGTTYEQY
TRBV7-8 ASRYRPERDQETQY
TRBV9 ASSVGRGAYTDTQY
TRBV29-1 SVFGGVYGYT
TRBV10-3 AITPGRGAGEIDTQY